The rows below give T cell receptor beta chains drawn from one sample of a study of T cell responses to AZD1222 COVID-19 vaccine. The data were produced by immunoSEQ multiplex PCR, yet TCRdb's version contains in-frame clones alone and is incomplete. Of some 130,000 clones detected, around 90% appear once; the ten largest clones hold 5% to 7.5%. The specimen comprised peripheral blood, sampled on day 0 of AZD1222 vaccination. The source of these receptors is an adult in good health. Each CDR3 is given with its conserved first and last residue. A D gene is named only where the DNA matches it firmly. The listing skips clone size in some rows; elsewhere it reads once, few, many or a size class.

>NA|TRBJ1-5|TRBV27|NA
TGTGCCAGCAGAAGACTCACAGGGACGGGCAATCAGCCCCAGCATTTT
CASRRLTGTGNQPQHF
>NA|TRBJ1-1|TRBV5-1|NA
TGCGCCAGCAGCTTGGCCCTGTTTAGTACGGCCGAAGCTTTCTTT
CASSLALFSTAEAFF
>NA|TRBJ1-4|TRBV6-5|NA
TGTGCCAGCAGGAGAGACGGGGGATTGAATGAAAAACTGTTTTTT
CASRRDGGLNEKLFF
>NA|TRBJ1-3|TRBV6-5|NA
TGTGCCAGCAGTTCCACGAGTTTGTTGCGAAACACCATATATTTT
CASSSTSLLRNTIYF
>NA|TRBJ2-1|TRBV19|NA
TGTGCCAGTAGTATAACTCGGAGGCCGGTAGGTGAGCAGTTCTTC
CASSITRRPVGEQFF
>NA|TRBJ1-5|TRBV5-1|NA
TGCGCCAGCAGCTTGGAGGGGAGGGACGGTCAGCCCCAGCATTTT
CASSLEGRDGQPQHF
>NA|TRBJ1-1|TRBV7-3|once
TGTGCCAGCATGGAAGAAATGAACACTGAAGCTTTCTTT
CASMEEMNTEAFF
>NA|TRBJ1-1|TRBV4-2|NA
TGTGCCAGCAGTATAGGGGGCACTGAAGCTTTCTTT
CASSIGGTEAFF
>NA|TRBJ2-7|TRBV19|NA
TGTGCCAGTAGTTACAACCCCGGCGGCGAGCAGTACTTC
CASSYNPGGEQYF
>NA|TRBJ1-2|TRBV5-1|NA
TGCGCCAGCAATCTTGGATCCAAGGATGGCTACACCTTC
CASNLGSKDGYTF
>NA|TRBJ2-7|TRBV13|NA
TGTGCCAGCAGCTTAGGGCGTCGTGAGGTTGACGAGCAGTACTTC
CASSLGRREVDEQYF
>NA|TRBJ1-2|TRBV6-5|NA
TGTGCCAGCAGGTCCTCCCGGGGGTCGGCCTATGGCTACACCTTC
CASRSSRGSAYGYTF
>TRBD1|TRBJ1-6|TRBV3-1/TRBV3-2|NA
TGTGCCAGCAGCCTAATGTCCGGGACAGGGGTTTCACCCCTCCACTTT
CASSLMSGTGVSPLHF
>TRBD1|TRBJ2-2|TRBV6-4|NA
TGTGCCAGCAGTGCACAGGGGCCTCCCACCGGGGAGCTGTTTTTT
CASSAQGPPTGELFF
>NA|TRBJ1-3|TRBV18|once
TGTGCCAGCTCACCTAACATCCCAGGAAGCCGGGACACTGGAAACACCATATATTTT
CASSPNIPGSRDTGNTIYF
>NA|TRBJ1-1|TRBV5-6|NA
TGTGCCAGCAGAATGATGAACACTGAAGCTTTCTTT
CASRMMNTEAFF
>NA|TRBJ1-3|TRBV19|NA
TGTGCCAGTACCTCGTACAGGGATTCGGGTGGAAACACCATATATTTT
CASTSYRDSGGNTIYF
>NA|TRBJ1-4|TRBV30|NA
TGTGCCGGGCAATCGGGGGGTTATGAAAAACTGTTTTTT
CAGQSGGYEKLFF
>NA|TRBJ1-1|TRBV29-1|NA
TGCAGCGTTGCCTGGGGGACTGAAGCTTTCTTT
CSVAWGTEAFF
>NA|TRBJ2-2|TRBV6-5|NA
TGTGCCAGCTATCAGATTGAGGCCGGGGAGCTGTTTTTT
CASYQIEAGELFF
>NA|TRBJ1-3|TRBV29-1|NA
TGCAGCGTTGAAGACCCAGCCCCATATGGCACCATATATTTT
CSVEDPAPYGTIYF
>NA|TRBJ1-4|TRBV7-9|NA
TGTGCCAGCAGCTTCCAAGGATCAACTAATGAAAAACTGTTTTTT
CASSFQGSTNEKLFF
>NA|TRBJ1-6|TRBV3-1/TRBV3-2|NA
TGTGCCAGCAGTTTCGTTAGCTCCTATAATTCACCCCTCCACTTT
CASSFVSSYNSPLHF